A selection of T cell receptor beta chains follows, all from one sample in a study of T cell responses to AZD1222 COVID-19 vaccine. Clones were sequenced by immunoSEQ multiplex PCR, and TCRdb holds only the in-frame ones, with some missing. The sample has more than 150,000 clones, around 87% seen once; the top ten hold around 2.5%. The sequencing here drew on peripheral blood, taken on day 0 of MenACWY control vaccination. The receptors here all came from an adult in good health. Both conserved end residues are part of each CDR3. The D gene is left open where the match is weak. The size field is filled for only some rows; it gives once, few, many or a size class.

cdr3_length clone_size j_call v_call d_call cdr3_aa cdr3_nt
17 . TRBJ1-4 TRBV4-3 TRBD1 CASSQDLLGGGFEKLFF TGCGCCAGCAGCCAAGATCTTTTGGGAGGGGGCTTCGAAAAACTGTTTTTT
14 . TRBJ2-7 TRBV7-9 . CASSLWGARGEQYF TGTGCCAGCAGCCTGTGGGGGGCCAGGGGCGAGCAGTACTTC
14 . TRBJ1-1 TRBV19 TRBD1 CASMGTGGAPQAFF TGTGCCAGTATGGGGACAGGGGGGGCCCCCCAAGCTTTCTTT
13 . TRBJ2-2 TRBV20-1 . CSASRGVTGELFF TGCAGTGCTAGTAGAGGGGTAACCGGGGAGCTGTTTTTT
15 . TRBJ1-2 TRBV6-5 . CASTLQPGHNYGYTF TGTGCCAGCACCCTACAACCGGGACATAACTATGGCTACACCTTC
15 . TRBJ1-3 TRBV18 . CASSPSALGGNTIYF TGTGCCAGCTCACCAAGCGCACTGGGAGGAAACACCATATATTTT
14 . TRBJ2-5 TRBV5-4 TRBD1 CASSSPQGAETQYF TGTGCCAGCAGCTCTCCACAGGGGGCGGAGACCCAGTACTTC
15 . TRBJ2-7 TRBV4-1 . CASSQTDSPLVEQYF TGCGCCAGCAGCCAAACGGACAGTCCCTTGGTGGAGCAGTACTTC
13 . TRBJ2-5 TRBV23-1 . CASSHLGAQTQYF TGCGCCAGCAGTCATCTGGGGGCACAGACCCAGTACTTC
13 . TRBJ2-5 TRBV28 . CASSPYRGETQYF TGTGCCAGCAGTCCCTACCGAGGAGAGACCCAGTACTTC
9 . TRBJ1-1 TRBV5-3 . CARSPDIAF TGTGCCAGAAGCCCAGACATCGCTTTT
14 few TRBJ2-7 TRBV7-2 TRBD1 CASSLGQGASEQYF TGTGCCAGCAGCTTAGGACAGGGGGCTAGTGAGCAGTACTTC
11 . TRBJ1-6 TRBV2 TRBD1 CARIPGTGRNF TGTGCCAGGATCCCCGGGACAGGACGTAACTTT
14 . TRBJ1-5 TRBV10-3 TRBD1 CAISESTGDQPQHF TGTGCCATCAGTGAGTCGACAGGGGATCAGCCCCAGCATTTT
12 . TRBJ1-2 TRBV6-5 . CASSLLRDGYTF TGTGCCAGCAGTTTGCTGAGGGATGGCTACACCTTC
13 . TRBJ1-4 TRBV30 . CAWSVQLNEKLFF TGTGCCTGGAGTGTTCAGCTTAATGAAAAACTGTTTTTT
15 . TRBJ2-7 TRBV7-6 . CASSHGGVEAYEQYF TGTGCCAGCAGCCACGGAGGAGTGGAGGCCTACGAGCAGTACTTC
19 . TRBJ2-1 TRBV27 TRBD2 CASSYIPPPGAGSKHEQFF TGTGCCAGCAGTTATATCCCGCCCCCAGGAGCGGGATCTAAGCATGAGCAGTTCTTC
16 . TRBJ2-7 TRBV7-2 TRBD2 CASRPDLAGYSYEQYF TGTGCCAGCAGGCCCGATCTAGCGGGGTACTCCTACGAGCAGTACTTC
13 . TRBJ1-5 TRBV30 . CAWREGLNQPQHF TGTGCCTGGAGAGAAGGGCTCAATCAGCCCCAGCATTTT
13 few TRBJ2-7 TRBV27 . CASSLLGNYEQYF TGTGCCAGCAGTTTATTGGGGAACTACGAGCAGTACTTC
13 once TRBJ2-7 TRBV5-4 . CASSNGGAVEQYF TGTGCCAGCAGCAACGGTGGGGCGGTCGAGCAGTACTTC
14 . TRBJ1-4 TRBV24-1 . CATSAGAGNEKLFF TGTGCCACCAGTGCCGGGGCCGGGAATGAAAAACTGTTTTTT
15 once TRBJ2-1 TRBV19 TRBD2 CASSILAGARDEQFF TGTGCCAGTAGTATTCTTGCGGGAGCACGGGATGAGCAGTTCTTC
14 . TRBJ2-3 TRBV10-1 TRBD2 CASNGGGLTDTQYF TGCGCCAGCAACGGCGGGGGACTCACAGATACGCAGTATTTT
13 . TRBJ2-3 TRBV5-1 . CASSLGGADTQYF TGCGCCAGCAGCTTAGGGGGGGCAGATACGCAGTATTTT
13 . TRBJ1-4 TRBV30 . CAWGTAGGEKLFF TGTGCCTGGGGCACAGCGGGGGGGGAAAAACTGTTTTTT
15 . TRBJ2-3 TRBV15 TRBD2 CATSPQLASGDTQYF TGTGCCACCAGCCCCCAGTTGGCTAGCGGAGATACGCAGTATTTT
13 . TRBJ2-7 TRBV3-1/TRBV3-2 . CASSPASAGEQYF TGTGCCAGCAGCCCCGCCAGCGCCGGCGAGCAGTACTTC
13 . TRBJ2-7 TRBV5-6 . CASSLGQGDEQYF TGTGCCAGCAGCCTCGGGCAGGGCGACGAGCAGTACTTC
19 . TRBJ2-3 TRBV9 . CASSVGLGGHPIPTDTQYF TGTGCCAGCAGCGTAGGACTCGGGGGCCACCCAATCCCCACAGATACGCAGTATTTT
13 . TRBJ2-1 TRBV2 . CASNPNPGLEQFF TGTGCCAGCAATCCCAATCCCGGATTGGAGCAGTTCTTC
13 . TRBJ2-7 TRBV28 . CASSLSPLYEQYF TGTGCCAGCAGTTTATCTCCATTATACGAGCAGTACTTC
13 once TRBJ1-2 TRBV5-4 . CASSLDESQGYTF TGTGCCAGCAGCTTAGATGAATCCCAGGGCTACACCTTC
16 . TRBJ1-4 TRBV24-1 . CATRPSIYGTNEKLFF TGTGCCACCAGACCCTCCATTTACGGAACTAATGAAAAACTGTTTTTT
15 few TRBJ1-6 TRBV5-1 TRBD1 CASSFRAGGDSPLHF TGCGCCAGCAGCTTTAGGGCAGGGGGTGATTCACCCCTCCACTTT
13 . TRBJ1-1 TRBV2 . CASRGPGNTEAFF TGTGCCAGCAGGGGACCGGGGAACACTGAAGCTTTCTTT
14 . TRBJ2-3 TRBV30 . CAWSVLSWEGTQYF TGTGCCTGGAGTGTACTGTCGTGGGAAGGTACGCAGTATTTT
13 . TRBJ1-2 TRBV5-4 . CASSLGNDYGYTF TGTGCCAGCAGCTTAGGGAACGACTATGGCTACACCTTC
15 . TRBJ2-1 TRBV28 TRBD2 CASSLRVAGVSEQFF TGTGCCAGCAGTTTGAGGGTAGCGGGAGTAAGTGAGCAGTTCTTC
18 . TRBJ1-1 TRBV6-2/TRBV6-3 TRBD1 CASSYGPTGFLRNTEAFF TGTGCCAGCAGTTACGGCCCGACAGGGTTCCTGAGGAACACTGAAGCTTTCTTT
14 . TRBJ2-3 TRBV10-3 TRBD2 CAISQREDTDTQYF TGTGCCATCAGTCAGCGGGAGGACACAGATACGCAGTATTTT
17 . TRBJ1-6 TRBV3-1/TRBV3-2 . CASSPSGGPSSHSPLHF TGTGCCAGCAGCCCATCCGGGGGACCGAGTTCGCATTCACCCCTCCACTTT
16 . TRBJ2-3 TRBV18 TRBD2 CASSPRTSGGQATQYF TGTGCCAGCTCACCCCGGACTAGCGGGGGCCAGGCTACGCAGTATTTT
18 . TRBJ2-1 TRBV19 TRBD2 CASSIAAGGGPSYNEQFF TGTGCCAGTAGTATCGCAGCGGGAGGGGGCCCCTCCTACAATGAGCAGTTCTTC
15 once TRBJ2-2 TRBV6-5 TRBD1 CASSRDDRGTGELFF TGTGCCAGCAGTCGAGACGACAGGGGGACCGGGGAGCTGTTTTTT
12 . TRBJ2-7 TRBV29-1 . CSARQTSNEQYF TGCAGCGCCAGACAGACGAGTAACGAGCAGTACTTC
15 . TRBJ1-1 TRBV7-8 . CASSFRDTQYTEAFF TGTGCCAGCAGCTTTCGGGACACTCAATACACTGAAGCTTTCTTT
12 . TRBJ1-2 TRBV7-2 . CASSLPPGGYTF TGTGCCAGCAGCCTACCTCCCGGTGGCTACACCTTC
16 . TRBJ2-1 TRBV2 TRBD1 CASSWGQLSSYNEQFF TGTGCCAGCAGTTGGGGACAGCTGAGCTCCTACAATGAGCAGTTCTTC
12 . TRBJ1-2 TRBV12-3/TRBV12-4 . CASSLWQGGYTF TGTGCCAGCAGTTTATGGCAGGGTGGCTACACCTTC
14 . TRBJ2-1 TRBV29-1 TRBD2 CSVVSLAGVNEQFF TGCAGCGTTGTTTCCCTAGCGGGAGTCAATGAGCAGTTCTTC
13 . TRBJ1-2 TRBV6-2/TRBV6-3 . CASSLLLFGGYTF TGTGCCAGCAGCCTCTTATTGTTCGGAGGCTACACCTTC
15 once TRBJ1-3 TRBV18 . CASSPRPEPGNTIYF TGTGCCAGCTCACCTCGACCAGAACCTGGAAACACCATATATTTT